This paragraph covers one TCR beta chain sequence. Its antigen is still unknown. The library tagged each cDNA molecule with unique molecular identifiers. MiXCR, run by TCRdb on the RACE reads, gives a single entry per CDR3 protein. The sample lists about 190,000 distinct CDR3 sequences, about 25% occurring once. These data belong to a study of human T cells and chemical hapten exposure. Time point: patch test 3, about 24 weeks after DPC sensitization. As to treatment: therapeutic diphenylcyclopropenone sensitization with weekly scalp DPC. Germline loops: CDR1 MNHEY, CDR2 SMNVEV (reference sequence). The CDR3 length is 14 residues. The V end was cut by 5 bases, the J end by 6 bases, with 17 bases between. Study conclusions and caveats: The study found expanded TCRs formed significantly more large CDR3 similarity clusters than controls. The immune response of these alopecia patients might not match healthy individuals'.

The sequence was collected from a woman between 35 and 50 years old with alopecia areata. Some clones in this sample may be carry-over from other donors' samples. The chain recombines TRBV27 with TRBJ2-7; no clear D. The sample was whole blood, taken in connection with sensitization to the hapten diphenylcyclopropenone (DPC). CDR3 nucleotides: TGTGCCAGCAGTCTGGACGGCCTTAGAGGCGAGCAGTACTTC. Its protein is CASSLDGLRGEQYF.